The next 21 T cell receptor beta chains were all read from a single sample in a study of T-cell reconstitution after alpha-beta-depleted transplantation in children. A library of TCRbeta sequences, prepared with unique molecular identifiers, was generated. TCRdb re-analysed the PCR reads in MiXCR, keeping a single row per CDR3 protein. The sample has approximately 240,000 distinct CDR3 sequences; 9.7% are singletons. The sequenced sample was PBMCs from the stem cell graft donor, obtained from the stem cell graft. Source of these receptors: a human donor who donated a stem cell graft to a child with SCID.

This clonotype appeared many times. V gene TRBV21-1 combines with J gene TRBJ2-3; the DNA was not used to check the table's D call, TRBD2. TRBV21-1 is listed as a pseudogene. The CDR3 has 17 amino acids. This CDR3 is CASSKEGASHLTDTQYF. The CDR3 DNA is TGTGCCAGCAGCAAAGAAGGGGCTTCCCACCTCACAGATACGCAGTATTTT.

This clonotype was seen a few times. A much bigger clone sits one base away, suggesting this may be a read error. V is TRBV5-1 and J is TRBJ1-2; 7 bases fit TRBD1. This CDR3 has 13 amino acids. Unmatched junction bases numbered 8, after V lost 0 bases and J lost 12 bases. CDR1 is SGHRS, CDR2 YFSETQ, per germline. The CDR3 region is CASSLEDRTGDTF. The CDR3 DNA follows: TGCGCCAGCAGCTTGGAGGACAGGACCGGCGACACCTTC.

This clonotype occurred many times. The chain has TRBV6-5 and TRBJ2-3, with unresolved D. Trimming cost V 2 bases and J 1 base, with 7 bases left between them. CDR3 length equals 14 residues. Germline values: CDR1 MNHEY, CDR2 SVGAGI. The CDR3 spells CASSYVPGTDTQYF. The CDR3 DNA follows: TGTGCCAGCAGTTACGTTCCCGGCACAGATACGCAGTATTTT.

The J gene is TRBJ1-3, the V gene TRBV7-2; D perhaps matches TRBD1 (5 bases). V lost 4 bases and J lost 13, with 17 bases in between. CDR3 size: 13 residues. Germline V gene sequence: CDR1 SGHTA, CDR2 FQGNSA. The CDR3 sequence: CASSSIGQGLIYF. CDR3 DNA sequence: TGTGCCAGCAGCTCCATAGGGCAGGGCCTTATATATTTT.

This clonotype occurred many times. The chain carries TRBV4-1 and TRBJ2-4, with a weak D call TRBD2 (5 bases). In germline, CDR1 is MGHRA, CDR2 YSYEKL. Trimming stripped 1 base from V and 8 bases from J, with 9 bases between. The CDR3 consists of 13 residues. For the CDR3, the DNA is TGCGCCAGCAGCCAAGTTTTGGAGGACATTCAGTACTTC. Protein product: CASSQVLEDIQYF.

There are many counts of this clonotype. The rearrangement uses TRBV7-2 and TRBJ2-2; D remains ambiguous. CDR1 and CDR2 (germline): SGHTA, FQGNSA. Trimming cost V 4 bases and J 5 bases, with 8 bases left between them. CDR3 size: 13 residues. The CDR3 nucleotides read TGTGCCAGCAGCTCCCTGGGGACCGGGGAGCTGTTTTTT. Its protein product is CASSSLGTGELFF.

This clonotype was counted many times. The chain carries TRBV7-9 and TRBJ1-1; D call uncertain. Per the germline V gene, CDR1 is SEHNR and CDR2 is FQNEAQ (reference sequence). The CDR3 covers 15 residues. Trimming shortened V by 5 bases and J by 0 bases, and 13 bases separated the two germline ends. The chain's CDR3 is CASSPLGNLNTEAFF. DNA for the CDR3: TGTGCCAGCAGCCCGCTTGGGAACCTGAACACTGAAGCTTTCTTT. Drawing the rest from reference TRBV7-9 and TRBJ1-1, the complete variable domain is DTGVSQNPRHKITKRGQNVTFRCDPISEHNRLYWYRQTLGQGPEFLTYFQNEAQLEKSRLLSDRFSAERPKGSFSTLEIQRTEQGDSAMYLCASSPLGNLNTEAFFGQGTRLTVV.

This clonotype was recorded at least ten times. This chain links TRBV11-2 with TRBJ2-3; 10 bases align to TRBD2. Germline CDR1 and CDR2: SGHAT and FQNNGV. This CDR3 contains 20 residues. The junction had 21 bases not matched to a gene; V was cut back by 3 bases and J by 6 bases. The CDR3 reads CASSFQIQGPAGGPGDTQYF. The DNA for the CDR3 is TGTGCCAGCAGCTTCCAAATACAAGGCCCAGCGGGGGGGCCTGGGGATACGCAGTATTTT.

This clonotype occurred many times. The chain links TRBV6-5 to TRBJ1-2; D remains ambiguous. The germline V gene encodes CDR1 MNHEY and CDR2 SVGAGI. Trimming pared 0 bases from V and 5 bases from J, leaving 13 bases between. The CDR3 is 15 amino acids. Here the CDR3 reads CASSYSGKAGYGYTF. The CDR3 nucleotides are TGTGCCAGCAGTTACTCGGGGAAGGCTGGGTATGGCTACACCTTC.

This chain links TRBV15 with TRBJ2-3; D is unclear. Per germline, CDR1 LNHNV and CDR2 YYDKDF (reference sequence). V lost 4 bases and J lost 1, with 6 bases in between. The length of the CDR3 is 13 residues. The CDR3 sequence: CATSTFRTDTQYF. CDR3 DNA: TGTGCCACCAGCACCTTTCGCACAGATACGCAGTATTTT.

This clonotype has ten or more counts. CDR3 loop: CASSPIGQGTDEQFF. The CDR3 DNA reads as TGTGCCAGCAGTCCAATCGGACAGGGAACGGATGAGCAGTTCTTC. This chain connects TRBV12-3 or TRBV12-4 to TRBJ2-1; 8 bases agree with TRBD1. Trimming removed 5 bases from V and 8 bases from J; junction bases left unmatched: 11. The CDR3 consists of 15 residues.

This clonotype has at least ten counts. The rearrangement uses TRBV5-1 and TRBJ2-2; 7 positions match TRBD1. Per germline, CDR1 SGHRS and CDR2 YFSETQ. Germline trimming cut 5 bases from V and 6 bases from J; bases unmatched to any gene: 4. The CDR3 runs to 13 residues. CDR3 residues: CASRRQGSGELFF. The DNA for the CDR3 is TGCGCCAGCAGACGACAGGGTTCCGGGGAGCTGTTTTTT.

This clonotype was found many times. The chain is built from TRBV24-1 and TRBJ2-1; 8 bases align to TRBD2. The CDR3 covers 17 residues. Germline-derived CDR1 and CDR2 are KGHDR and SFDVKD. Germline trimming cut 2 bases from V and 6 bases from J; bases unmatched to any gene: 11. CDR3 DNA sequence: TGTGCCACCAGTGATTCGGGACCGGGAGGGTGGGGCAATGAGCAGTTCTTC. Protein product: CATSDSGPGGWGNEQFF.

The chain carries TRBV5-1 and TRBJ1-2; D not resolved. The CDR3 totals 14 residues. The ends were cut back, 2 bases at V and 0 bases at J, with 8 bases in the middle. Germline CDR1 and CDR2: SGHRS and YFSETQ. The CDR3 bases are TGCGCCAGCAGCTTCGGGTTTACTAACTATGGCTACACCTTC. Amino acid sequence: CASSFGFTNYGYTF.

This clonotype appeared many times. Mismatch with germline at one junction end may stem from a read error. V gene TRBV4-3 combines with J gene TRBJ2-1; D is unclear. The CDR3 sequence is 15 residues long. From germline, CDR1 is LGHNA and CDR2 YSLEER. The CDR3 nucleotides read TGCGCCAGCAGCCAACGGGTGGGGTCCTTCAATGAGCAGTTCTTC. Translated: CASSQRVGSFNEQFF.

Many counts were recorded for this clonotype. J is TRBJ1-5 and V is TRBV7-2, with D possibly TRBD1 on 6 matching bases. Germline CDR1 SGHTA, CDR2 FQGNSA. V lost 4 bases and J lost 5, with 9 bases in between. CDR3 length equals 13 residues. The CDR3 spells CASSYTGYQPQHF. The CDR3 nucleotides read TGTGCCAGCAGCTACACAGGGTATCAGCCCCAGCATTTT.

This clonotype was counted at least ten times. This CDR3 reads CASSPVGYYGYTF. CDR3 bases: TGTGCCAGCAGCCCAGTAGGATACTATGGCTACACCTTC. The genes are TRBV12-3 or TRBV12-4 and TRBJ1-2; D is uncertain. The CDR3 has 13 amino acids. The ends were cut back, 6 bases at V and 3 bases at J, with 11 bases in the middle.

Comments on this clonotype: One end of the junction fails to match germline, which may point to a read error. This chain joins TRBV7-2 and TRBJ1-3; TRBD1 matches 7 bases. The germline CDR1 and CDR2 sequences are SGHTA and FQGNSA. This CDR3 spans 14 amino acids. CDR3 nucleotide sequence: TGTGCCAGCAGCTTAGGAGGGGGCGGAAACACCGTATATTTT. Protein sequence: CASSLGGGGNTVYF.

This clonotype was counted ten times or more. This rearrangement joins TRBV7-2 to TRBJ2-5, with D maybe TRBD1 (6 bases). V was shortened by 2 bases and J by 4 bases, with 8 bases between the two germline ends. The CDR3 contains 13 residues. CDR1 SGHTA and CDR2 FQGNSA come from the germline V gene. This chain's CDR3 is CASSLLQGETQYF. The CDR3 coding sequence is TGTGCCAGCAGCTTATTACAGGGAGAGACCCAGTACTTC.

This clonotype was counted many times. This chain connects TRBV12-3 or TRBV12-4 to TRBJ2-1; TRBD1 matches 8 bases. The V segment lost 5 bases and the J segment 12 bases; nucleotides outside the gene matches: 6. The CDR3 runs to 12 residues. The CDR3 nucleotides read TGTGCCAGCAGTCCCAGGGGGCGCGGGCAGTTCTTC. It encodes CASSPRGRGQFF.

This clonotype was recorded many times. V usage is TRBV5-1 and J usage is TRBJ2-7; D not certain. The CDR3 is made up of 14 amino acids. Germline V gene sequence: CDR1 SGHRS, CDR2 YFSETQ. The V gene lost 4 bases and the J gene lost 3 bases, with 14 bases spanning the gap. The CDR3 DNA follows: TGCGCCAGCAGCCAGTCCGGGTCCCGCTACGAGCAGTACTTC. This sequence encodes CASSQSGSRYEQYF.